This entry concerns a single T cell receptor beta chain. The antigen remains undetermined. PCR involved 60 Vbeta and 13 Jbeta primers. Data came from immunoSEQ multiplex PCR; TCRdb stores just in-frame clones and leaves some out. Here the sample spans tens of thousands of clones, roughly 81% being singletons. These data are taken from a study of cytomegalovirus exposure and HLA in healthy donors. Broader study findings: Sequencing likely generated an artifact that appeared as a cluster of highly shared sequence variants. Through in vitro validation, a few CMV-associated chains were shown to be specific for CMV antigens. Some segments of the V type, notably TRBV6-2 and TRBV6-3, were excluded as indistinguishable. Cytomegalovirus-associated TCR beta chains were listed, numbering approximately 150.

The CDR3 spans 12 residues. CDR1 and CDR2 (germline): SEHNR, FQNEAQ (reference sequence). The V end was cut by 5 bases, the J end by 13 bases, with 15 bases between. Sample: PBMCs. J is TRBJ1-3 and V is TRBV7-9; D call uncertain. The clonotype originates from a woman aged 25 to 39 in good health and CMV-seronegative. The CDR3 DNA reads as TGTGCCAGCAGCCTAAACGAGGGCGGGATATATTTT. Protein product: CASSLNEGGIYF.